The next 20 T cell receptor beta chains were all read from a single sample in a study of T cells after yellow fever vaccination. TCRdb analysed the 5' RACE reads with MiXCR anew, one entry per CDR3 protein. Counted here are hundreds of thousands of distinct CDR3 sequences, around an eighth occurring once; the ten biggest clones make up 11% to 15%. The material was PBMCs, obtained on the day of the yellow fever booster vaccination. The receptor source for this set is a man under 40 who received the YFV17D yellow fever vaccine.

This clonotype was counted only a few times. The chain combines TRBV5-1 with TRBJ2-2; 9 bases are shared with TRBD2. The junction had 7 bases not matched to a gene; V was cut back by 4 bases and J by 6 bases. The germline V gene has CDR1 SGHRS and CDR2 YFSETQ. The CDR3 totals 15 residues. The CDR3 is CASSLSLAGAGELFF. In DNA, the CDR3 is TGCGCCAGCAGCCTCTCCTTAGCGGGAGCCGGGGAGCTGTTTTTT.

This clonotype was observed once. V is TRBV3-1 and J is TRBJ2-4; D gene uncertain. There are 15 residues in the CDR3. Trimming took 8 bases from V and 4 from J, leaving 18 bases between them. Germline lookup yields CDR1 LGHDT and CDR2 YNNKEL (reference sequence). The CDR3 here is CASGENLLEKNIQYF. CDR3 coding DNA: TGTGCCAGCGGCGAAAATCTCTTGGAGAAAAACATTCAGTACTTC.

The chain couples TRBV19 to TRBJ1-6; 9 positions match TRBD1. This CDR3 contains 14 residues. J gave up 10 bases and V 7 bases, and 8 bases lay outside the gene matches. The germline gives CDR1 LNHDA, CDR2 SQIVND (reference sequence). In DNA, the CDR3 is TGTGCCAGTACCCCGACAGGGGGTTCCTCACCCCTCCACTTT. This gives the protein CASTPTGGSSPLHF. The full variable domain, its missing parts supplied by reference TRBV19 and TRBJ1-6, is DGGITQSPKYLFRKEGQNVTLSCEQNLNHDAMYWYRQDPGQGLRLIYYSQIVNDFQKGDIAEGYSVSREKKESFPLTVTSAQKNPTAFYLCASTPTGGSSPLHFGNGTRLTVT.

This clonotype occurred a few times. CDR3 protein: CSARSVGTGNTETQYF. DNA for the CDR3: TGCAGTGCTAGAAGTGTGGGGACAGGGAATACTGAGACCCAGTACTTC. The rearrangement links TRBV20-1 to TRBJ2-5, with TRBD1 matching over 9 bases. Germline V lookup: CDR1 DFQATT, CDR2 SNEGSKA (reference sequence). The CDR3 has 16 amino acids. The V segment lost 2 bases and the J segment 5 bases; nucleotides outside the gene matches: 12.

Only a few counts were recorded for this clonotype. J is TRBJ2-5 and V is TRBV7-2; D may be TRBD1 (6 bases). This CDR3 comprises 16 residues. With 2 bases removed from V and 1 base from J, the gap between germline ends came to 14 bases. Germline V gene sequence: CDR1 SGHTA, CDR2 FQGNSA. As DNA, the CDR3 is TGTGCCAGCAGCTTAACGCCAGGGGTGCTCCAAGAGACCCAGTACTTC. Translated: CASSLTPGVLQETQYF.

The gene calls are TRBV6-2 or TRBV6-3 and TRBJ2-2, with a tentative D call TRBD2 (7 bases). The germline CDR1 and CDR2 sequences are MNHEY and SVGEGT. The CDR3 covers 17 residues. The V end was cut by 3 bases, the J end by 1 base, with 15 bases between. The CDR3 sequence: CASSYLGGGRNTGELFF. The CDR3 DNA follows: TGTGCCAGCAGTTATCTCGGGGGCGGGAGGAACACCGGGGAGCTGTTTTTT.

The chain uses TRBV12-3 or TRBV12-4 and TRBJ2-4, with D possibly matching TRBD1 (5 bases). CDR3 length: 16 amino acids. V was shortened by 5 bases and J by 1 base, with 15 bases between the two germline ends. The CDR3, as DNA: TGTGCCAGCAGTCTTATAGGGGTTTGGGCCAAAAACATTCAGTACTTC. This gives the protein CASSLIGVWAKNIQYF.

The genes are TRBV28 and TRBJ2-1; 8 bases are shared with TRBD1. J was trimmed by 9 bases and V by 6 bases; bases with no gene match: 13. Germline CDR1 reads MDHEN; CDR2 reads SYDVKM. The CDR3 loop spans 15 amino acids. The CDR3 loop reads CASSLIGTGFGEQFF. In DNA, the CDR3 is TGTGCCAGCAGCCTAATCGGGACAGGCTTTGGTGAGCAGTTCTTC.

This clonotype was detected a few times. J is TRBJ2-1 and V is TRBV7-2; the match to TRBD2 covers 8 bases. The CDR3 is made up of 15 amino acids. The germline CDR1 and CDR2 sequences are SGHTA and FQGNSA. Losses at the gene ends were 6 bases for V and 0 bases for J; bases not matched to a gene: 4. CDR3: CASSRSGSSYNEQFF. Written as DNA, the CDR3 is TGTGCCAGCAGTCGAAGCGGGAGCTCCTACAATGAGCAGTTCTTC.

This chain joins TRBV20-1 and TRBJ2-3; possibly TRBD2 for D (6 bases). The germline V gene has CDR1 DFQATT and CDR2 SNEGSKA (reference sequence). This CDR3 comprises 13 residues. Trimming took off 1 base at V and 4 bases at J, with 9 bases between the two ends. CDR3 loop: CSARVGSPDTQYF. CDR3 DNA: TGCAGTGCTAGAGTCGGGAGCCCAGATACGCAGTATTTT.

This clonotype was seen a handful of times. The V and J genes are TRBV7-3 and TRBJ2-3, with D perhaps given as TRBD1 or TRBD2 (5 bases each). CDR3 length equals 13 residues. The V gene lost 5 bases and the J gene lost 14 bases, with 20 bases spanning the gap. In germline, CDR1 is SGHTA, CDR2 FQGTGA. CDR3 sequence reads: CASSSTRDRLAYF. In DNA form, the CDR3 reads TGTGCCAGCAGCAGCACCCGGGACCGTCTGGCGTATTTT.

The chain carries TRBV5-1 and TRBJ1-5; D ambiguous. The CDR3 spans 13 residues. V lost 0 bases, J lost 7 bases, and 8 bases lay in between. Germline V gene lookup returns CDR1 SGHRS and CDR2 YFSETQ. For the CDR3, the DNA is TGCGCCAGCAGCTTGGATTTGGGCCAGCCCCAGCATTTT. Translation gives CASSLDLGQPQHF.

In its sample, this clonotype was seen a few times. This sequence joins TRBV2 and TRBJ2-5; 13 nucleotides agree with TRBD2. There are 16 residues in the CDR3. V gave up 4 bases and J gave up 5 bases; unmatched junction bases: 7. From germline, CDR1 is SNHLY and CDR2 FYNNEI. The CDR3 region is CASSVRTSGGQETQYF. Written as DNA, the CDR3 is TGTGCCAGCAGTGTCCGGACTAGCGGGGGCCAGGAGACCCAGTACTTC.

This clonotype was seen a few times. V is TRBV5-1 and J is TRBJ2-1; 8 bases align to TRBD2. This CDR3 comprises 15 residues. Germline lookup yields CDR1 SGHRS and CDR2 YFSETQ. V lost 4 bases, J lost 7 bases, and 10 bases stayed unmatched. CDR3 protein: CASSPTSGLLNEQFF. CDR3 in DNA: TGCGCCAGCAGCCCTACTAGCGGCCTTTTGAATGAGCAGTTCTTC. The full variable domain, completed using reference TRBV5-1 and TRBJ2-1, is KAGVTQTPRYLIKTRGQQVTLSCSPISGHRSVSWYQQTPGQGLQFLFEYFSETQRNKGNFPGRFSGRQFSNSRSEMNVSTLELGDSALYLCASSPTSGLLNEQFFGPGTRLTVL.

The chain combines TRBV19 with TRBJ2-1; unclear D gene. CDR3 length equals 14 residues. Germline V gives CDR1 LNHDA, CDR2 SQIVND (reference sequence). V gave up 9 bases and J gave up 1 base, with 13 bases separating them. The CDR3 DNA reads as TGTGCCAGCAGCGTCCCGTGGTCCTACAATGAGCAGTTCTTC. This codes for CASSVPWSYNEQFF.

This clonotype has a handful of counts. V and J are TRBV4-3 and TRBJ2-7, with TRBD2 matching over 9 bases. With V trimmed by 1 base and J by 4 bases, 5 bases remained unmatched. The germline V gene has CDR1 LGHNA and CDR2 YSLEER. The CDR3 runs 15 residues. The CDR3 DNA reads TGCGCCAGCAGCCAAGTTTGGCTAGCGGGATACGAGCAGTACTTC. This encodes CASSQVWLAGYEQYF.

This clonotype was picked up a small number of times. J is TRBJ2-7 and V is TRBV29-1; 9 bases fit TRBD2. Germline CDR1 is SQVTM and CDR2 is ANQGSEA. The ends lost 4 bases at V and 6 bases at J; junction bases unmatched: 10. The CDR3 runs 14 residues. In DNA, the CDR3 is TGCAGCGTTGTAATGGCGGGAGGGCCAGGCGAGCAGTACTTC. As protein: CSVVMAGGPGEQYF.

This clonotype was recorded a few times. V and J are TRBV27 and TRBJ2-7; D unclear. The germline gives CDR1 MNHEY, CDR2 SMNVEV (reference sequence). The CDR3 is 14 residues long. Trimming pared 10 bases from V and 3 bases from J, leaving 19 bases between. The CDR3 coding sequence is TGTGCCATCGACATATCGCCCATTGTCTACGAGCAGTACTTC. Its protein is CAIDISPIVYEQYF.

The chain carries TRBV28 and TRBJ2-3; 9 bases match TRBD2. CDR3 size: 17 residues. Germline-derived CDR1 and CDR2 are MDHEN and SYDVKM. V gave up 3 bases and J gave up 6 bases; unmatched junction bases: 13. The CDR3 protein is CASSLGTSLLVGDTQYF. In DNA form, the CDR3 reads TGTGCCAGCAGTTTGGGGACTAGCCTTTTGGTGGGGGATACGCAGTATTTT. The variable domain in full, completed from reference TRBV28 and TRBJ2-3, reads DVKVTQSSRYLVKRTGEKVFLECVQDMDHENMFWYRQDPGLGLRLIYFSYDVKMKEKGDIPEGYSVSREKKERFSLILESASTNQTSMYLCASSLGTSLLVGDTQYFGPGTRLTVL.

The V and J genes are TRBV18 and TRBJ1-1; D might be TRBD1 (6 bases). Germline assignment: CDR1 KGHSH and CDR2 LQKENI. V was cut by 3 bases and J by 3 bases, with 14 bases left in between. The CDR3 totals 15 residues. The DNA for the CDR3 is TGTGCCAGCTCACCCTTAGGACAGTTAGACACTGAAGCTTTCTTT. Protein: CASSPLGQLDTEAFF.